Listed here are 2 T cell receptor beta chains from one sample, sequenced in a study of T-cell reconstitution after alpha-beta-depleted transplantation in children. It was with unique molecular identifiers that the TCRbeta library was prepared. One entry per CDR3 protein, called by TCRdb with MiXCR from the PCR reads. The sample has some 600,000 distinct CDR3 sequences; approximately 13% are singletons. The sequencing here drew on PBMCs, mostly from graft donor cells, taken 360 days after TCRalphabeta/CD19-depleted stem cell transplant. Every receptor here comes from a male patient under 18 who had a stem cell transplant for acute myeloid leukemia, so the T cells may come from the graft donor.

The V call is TRBV4-3, the J call TRBJ2-7; 10 nucleotides line up with TRBD2. After removal of 0 bases from V and 1 base from J, the junction contained 6 bases not matched to a gene. CDR3 length: 17 amino acids. From germline, CDR1 is LGHNA and CDR2 YSLEER. The CDR3 sequence: CASSQETSGTGSYEQYF. DNA for the CDR3: TGCGCCAGCAGCCAAGAAACTAGCGGGACCGGTTCCTACGAGCAGTACTTC.

This clonotype was seen many times. The rearrangement uses TRBV18 and TRBJ2-1; D is undetermined. Germline V gene sequence: CDR1 KGHSH, CDR2 LQKENI. V dropped 3 bases and J dropped 0 bases, with 6 bases sitting between them. CDR3 length: 14 amino acids. CDR3 loop: CASSPTRSYNEQFF. CDR3 nucleotide sequence: TGTGCCAGCTCACCCACGCGCTCCTACAATGAGCAGTTCTTC.